Listed here are 28 T cell receptor beta chains from one sample, sequenced in a study of cytomegalovirus exposure and HLA in healthy donors (dated by TCRdb to 2016 to 2017). Library preparation employed the immunoSEQ multiplex PCR assay. The multiplex PCR relied on a mix of 60 forward primers for TCR Vbeta segments and 13 reverse primers for TCR Jbeta segments. TCRdb retrieved this table from immuneACCESS and kept in-frame rearrangements only. Not all clones are present; in checked studies, unresolved V genes account for under half, and no reason is known for the remainder. A total of 210,000 or so clones appear in this sample, less than 85% of them only once. The leading ten clones occupy approximately 0.63% of the sample. Material for sequencing was PBMCs. The receptors derive from a man in his late teens or twenties in good health and CMV-seronegative.

The chain has TRBV10-3 and TRBJ2-7; 7 bases align to TRBD1. V was clipped by 2 bases and J by 2 bases; unmatched bases: 3. CDR3 length: 14 residues. In germline, CDR1 is ENHRY, CDR2 SYGVKD. In DNA, the CDR3 is TGTGCCATCAGTGAGGGACAGGTAGCCTACGAGCAGTACTTC. This codes for CAISEGQVAYEQYF.

The chain recombines TRBV2 with TRBJ2-1; maybe TRBD2 (6 bases). The V end lost 6 bases, the J end lost 3 bases, and 15 bases lay between the germline ends. Per the germline V gene, CDR1 is SNHLY and CDR2 is FYNNEI. This CDR3 contains 15 residues. In nucleotides, the CDR3 is TGTGCCAGCAGCGCGACGGGACTTAACTACAATGAGCAGTTCTTC. It codes for CASSATGLNYNEQFF.

This sequence joins TRBV7-9 and TRBJ1-3; D is undetermined. The ends were cut back, 1 base at V and 3 bases at J, with 7 bases in the middle. The CDR3 length is 14 residues. Germline-derived CDR1 and CDR2 are SEHNR and FQNEAQ (reference sequence). The CDR3 sequence: CASSLGGFGNTIYF. The CDR3 nucleotides read TGTGCCAGCAGCTTAGGAGGGTTTGGAAACACCATATATTTT.

V usage is TRBV4-2 and J usage is TRBJ1-2, with TRBD1 matching over 9 bases. The trim removed 1 base at V and 4 bases at J, leaving 7 bases unmatched. Germline V lookup: CDR1 LGHNA, CDR2 YNFKEQ. CDR3 length equals 16 residues. The CDR3 loop is CASSQGPTGGAYGYTF. CDR3 in DNA: TGTGCCAGCAGCCAAGGCCCAACAGGGGGCGCCTATGGCTACACCTTC.

The V call is TRBV9, the J call TRBJ2-1; the match to TRBD2 covers 8 bases. The CDR3 is made up of 15 amino acids. Losses at the gene ends were 3 bases for V and 9 bases for J; bases not matched to a gene: 11. Germline V gene sequence: CDR1 SGDLS, CDR2 YYNGEE. In nucleotides, the CDR3 is TGTGCCAGCAGCGCCTCCGGGACTAGTGTCTCTGAGCAGTTCTTC. It is translated as CASSASGTSVSEQFF.

V usage is TRBV5-4 and J usage is TRBJ2-6; 12 bases fit TRBD1. The CDR3 covers 17 residues. V shed 3 bases, J shed 2 bases, and the junction held 3 bases outside the gene matches. The V gene's germline CDR1 is SGHNT and CDR2 YYREEE (reference sequence). CDR3 residues: CASSSGTGGPGANVLTF. In DNA, the CDR3 is TGTGCCAGCAGCTCCGGGACAGGGGGCCCTGGGGCCAACGTCCTGACTTTC.

The CDR3 bases are TGTGCCAGCAGCTTAGCGCGGTCAGTTATTAGCAATCAGCCCCAGCATTTT. Translation gives CASSLARSVISNQPQHF. This chain uses TRBV7-8 with TRBJ1-5, with no clear D. Germline V gives CDR1 SGHVS, CDR2 FQNEAQ. V dropped 0 bases and J dropped 0 bases, with 12 bases sitting between them. The length of the CDR3 is 17 residues.

The chain recombines TRBV29-1 with TRBJ1-2; no definite D call. Looked up from germline, CDR1 is SQVTM and CDR2 is ANQGSEA. The CDR3 extends over 14 amino acids. The V end was cut by 1 base, the J end by 8 bases, with 17 bases between. The CDR3 region is CSVEVVNSWRGYTF. CDR3 in DNA: TGCAGCGTTGAAGTTGTCAACTCCTGGAGGGGCTACACCTTC.

The chain is built from TRBV9 and TRBJ1-2; possible D gene TRBD1, 6 bases. The CDR3 has 14 residues. Germline V lookup: CDR1 SGDLS, CDR2 YYNGEE. Trimming pared 4 bases from V and 8 bases from J, leaving 18 bases between. The CDR3 loop is CASSSAGGAGGYTF. CDR3 nucleotide sequence: TGTGCCAGCAGCTCCGCGGGGGGGGCGGGAGGCTACACCTTC. Complete variable domain (other parts from reference TRBV9 and TRBJ1-2): DSGVTQTPKHLITATGQRVTLRCSPRSGDLSVYWYQQSLDQGLQFLIQYYNGEERAKGNILERFSAQQFPDLHSELNLSSLELGDSALYFCASSSAGGAGGYTFGSGTRLTVV.

This clone was counted a single time. This chain's CDR3 is CASSQIGVLEPQHF. In nucleotides, the CDR3 is TGCGCCAGCAGCCAGATAGGGGTTTTGGAGCCCCAGCATTTT. The V gene is TRBV4-1, the J gene TRBJ1-5, with D possibly being TRBD1 (5 bases). The germline CDR1 and CDR2 sequences are MGHRA and YSYEKL. Trimming took 3 bases from V and 8 from J, leaving 14 bases between them. There are 14 residues in the CDR3.

The rearrangement joins TRBV6-7 to TRBJ2-5; possibly TRBD2 for D (6 bases). TRBV6-7 is placed among ORFs of uncertain function. The CDR3 runs 14 residues. With 6 bases removed from V and 1 base from J, the gap between germline ends came to 12 bases. The CDR3 DNA sequence: TGTGCCAGCAGCCCCCCCGGGGGCCAAGAGACCCAGTACTTC. Its protein product is CASSPPGGQETQYF.

The rearrangement joins TRBV30 to TRBJ1-6; no reliable D call. V dropped 1 base and J dropped 10 bases, with 14 bases sitting between them. The CDR3 spans 14 residues. CDR1 and CDR2 from the germline V gene are GTSNPN and SVGIG (reference sequence). The CDR3 DNA is TGTGCCTGGAGTGCCCTGCGGGAGGACTCACCCCTCCACTTT. Translating gives CAWSALREDSPLHF.

The chain couples TRBV29-1 to TRBJ2-3; 8 nucleotides agree with TRBD1. Germline V gene lookup returns CDR1 SQVTM and CDR2 ANQGSEA. V shed 6 bases, J shed 4 bases, and the junction held 3 bases outside the gene matches. This CDR3 has 12 residues. The CDR3 DNA reads TGCAGCGTGGGACAGGCTGCAGATACGCAGTATTTT. Translating it yields CSVGQAADTQYF.

This chain links TRBV19 with TRBJ2-7; possible D gene TRBD1, 6 bases. Germline CDR1 and CDR2: LNHDA and SQIVND (reference sequence). The ends were cut back, 1 base at V and 5 bases at J, with 12 bases in the middle. The CDR3 is 14 amino acids. CDR3 protein: CASSIGQGTNEQYF. DNA of the CDR3: TGTGCCAGTAGTATAGGGCAGGGGACCAACGAGCAGTACTTC.

V and J are TRBV7-2 and TRBJ2-4; D uncertain. CDR1 is SGHTA, CDR2 FQGNSA, per germline. The CDR3 covers 14 residues. The V end lost 4 bases, the J end lost 0 bases, and 7 bases lay between the germline ends. CDR3 sequence reads: CASSSQEAKNIQYF. The CDR3 nucleotides read TGTGCCAGCAGCTCCCAGGAAGCCAAAAACATTCAGTACTTC. The variable domain in full, completed from reference TRBV7-2 and TRBJ2-4, reads GAGVSQSPSNKVTEKGKDVELRCDPISGHTALYWYRQSLGQGLEFLIYFQGNSAPDKSGLPSDRFSAERTGGSVSTLTIQRTQQEDSAVYLCASSSQEAKNIQYFGAGTRLSVL.

V gene TRBV4-1 combines with J gene TRBJ1-1, with D possibly being TRBD1 (5 bases). V was shortened by 4 bases and J by 6 bases, with 15 bases between the two germline ends. The CDR3 is 14 residues long. CDR1 and CDR2 from the germline V gene are MGHRA and YSYEKL. CDR3 nucleotides: TGCGCCAGCAGCCCGTTGCAGGGCCCCCCTGAAGCTTTCTTT. It yields the protein CASSPLQGPPEAFF.

This rearrangement joins TRBV7-9 to TRBJ2-1, with TRBD2 identical over 11 bases. V lost 7 bases to trimming and J lost 4 bases; unmatched junction nucleotides: 6. This CDR3 comprises 15 residues. Per germline, CDR1 SEHNR and CDR2 FQNEAQ (reference sequence). The CDR3 spells CASTRTSGSYNEQFF. As DNA, the CDR3 is TGTGCCAGCACCCGAACTAGCGGGAGTTACAATGAGCAGTTCTTC.

This chain uses TRBV2 with TRBJ2-7, with 7 bases matching TRBD1. Germline-derived CDR1 and CDR2 are SNHLY and FYNNEI. The CDR3 totals 14 residues. V dropped 7 bases and J dropped 0; count of bases not matched to a gene: 6. The CDR3 region is CASTQDRSSYEQYF. In DNA, the CDR3 is TGTGCCAGCACCCAGGACAGGTCCTCCTACGAGCAGTACTTC.

The chain carries TRBV5-1 and TRBJ2-7; 14 positions agree with TRBD2. The CDR3 runs 16 residues. J lost 6 bases, V lost 3 bases, and 8 bases had no gene match. From germline, CDR1 is SGHRS and CDR2 YFSETQ. This CDR3 is CASSWAGLAGGSEQYF. The CDR3 DNA sequence: TGCGCCAGCAGCTGGGCCGGACTAGCGGGAGGTAGCGAGCAGTACTTC.

The chain links TRBV19 to TRBJ2-7, with 11 nucleotides matching TRBD2. Germline values: CDR1 LNHDA, CDR2 SQIVND (reference sequence). Losses at the gene ends were 5 bases for V and 6 bases for J; bases not matched to a gene: 9. This CDR3 region has 15 residues. The CDR3 is CASSLSGRAEVEQYF. In DNA, the CDR3 is TGTGCCAGTAGTCTTAGCGGGAGGGCCGAAGTCGAGCAGTACTTC.

The J gene is TRBJ1-5, the V gene TRBV6-5, with D hard to call. The CDR3 runs to 13 residues. Trimming shortened V by 5 bases and J by 0 bases, and 5 bases separated the two germline ends. Germline CDR1 MNHEY, CDR2 SVGAGI. The CDR3 DNA reads TGTGCCAGCAGTCAGCGTAGCAATCAGCCCCAGCATTTT. The encoded protein is CASSQRSNQPQHF.

This chain joins TRBV18 and TRBJ2-6; no reliable D call. V lost 10 bases and J 0 bases, leaving 7 bases between the germline ends. Germline loops: CDR1 KGHSH, CDR2 LQKENI. The CDR3 totals 13 residues. CDR3 sequence (DNA): TGTGCCACCCGGTCCTCTGGGGCCAACGTCCTGACTTTC. Protein product: CATRSSGANVLTF. The full variable domain, rest sourced from reference TRBV18 and TRBJ2-6, is NAGVMQNPRHLVRRRGQEARLRCSPMKGHSHVYWYRQLPEEGLKFMVYLQKENIIDESGMPKERFSAEFPKEGPSILRIQQVVRGDSAAYFCATRSSGANVLTFGAGSRLTVL.

The chain links TRBV19 to TRBJ1-4, with D perhaps TRBD1 (5 bases). There are 15 residues in the CDR3. With 7 bases removed from V and 5 bases from J, the gap between germline ends came to 17 bases. In germline, CDR1 is LNHDA, CDR2 SQIVND (reference sequence). CDR3 nucleotide sequence: TGTGCCAGTAAGCCCCACGGGGAGGGGAATGAAAAACTGTTTTTT. Encoded protein: CASKPHGEGNEKLFF.

The rearrangement uses TRBV28 and TRBJ2-7; D gene uncertain. CDR1 MDHEN and CDR2 SYDVKM come from the germline V gene. The CDR3 totals 11 residues. Trimming shortened V by 6 bases and J by 4 bases, and 7 bases separated the two germline ends. The CDR3 DNA follows: TGTGCCAGCAGGTCACTGTACGAGCAGTACTTC. Protein product: CASRSLYEQYF.

The chain employs TRBV30 and TRBJ1-6, with D perhaps matching TRBD1 (5 bases). V gave up 1 base and J gave up 7 bases, with 14 bases separating them. Germline V gene sequence: CDR1 GTSNPN, CDR2 SVGIG (reference sequence). This CDR3 is 15 amino acids long. CDR3 sequence (DNA): TGTGCCTGGAGTGATCCGGGACTGAGGAATTCACCCCTCCACTTT. Translating gives CAWSDPGLRNSPLHF.

This clone has more than one count but fewer than ten. The chain has TRBV29-1 and TRBJ1-2; D possibly corresponds to TRBD1 (6 bases). Germline CDR1 and CDR2: SQVTM and ANQGSEA. Trimming shortened V by 4 bases and J by 3 bases, and 9 bases separated the two germline ends. This CDR3 has 12 amino acids. CDR3 loop: CSVARTDYGYTF. The CDR3 bases are TGCAGCGTTGCCCGGACAGACTATGGCTACACCTTC.

This clone was counted once. This chain connects TRBV2 to TRBJ1-2; D ambiguous. Trimming took 8 bases from V and 2 from J, leaving 9 bases between them. CDR1 and CDR2 (germline): SNHLY, FYNNEI. The CDR3 length is 12 residues. The CDR3 spells CASAEWNYGYTF. The CDR3 DNA is TGTGCCAGCGCCGAGTGGAACTATGGCTACACCTTC.

This clone appeared a few times. The rearrangement uses TRBV10-1 and TRBJ2-6; D possibly corresponds to TRBD1 (6 bases). Looked up from germline, CDR1 is WNHNN and CDR2 is SYGVQD (reference sequence). The V end was cut by 7 bases, the J end by 4 bases, with 11 bases between. The CDR3 has 14 amino acids. The chain's CDR3 is CASTGASGANVLTF. In DNA form, the CDR3 reads TGCGCCAGCACAGGGGCCTCCGGGGCCAACGTCCTGACTTTC.